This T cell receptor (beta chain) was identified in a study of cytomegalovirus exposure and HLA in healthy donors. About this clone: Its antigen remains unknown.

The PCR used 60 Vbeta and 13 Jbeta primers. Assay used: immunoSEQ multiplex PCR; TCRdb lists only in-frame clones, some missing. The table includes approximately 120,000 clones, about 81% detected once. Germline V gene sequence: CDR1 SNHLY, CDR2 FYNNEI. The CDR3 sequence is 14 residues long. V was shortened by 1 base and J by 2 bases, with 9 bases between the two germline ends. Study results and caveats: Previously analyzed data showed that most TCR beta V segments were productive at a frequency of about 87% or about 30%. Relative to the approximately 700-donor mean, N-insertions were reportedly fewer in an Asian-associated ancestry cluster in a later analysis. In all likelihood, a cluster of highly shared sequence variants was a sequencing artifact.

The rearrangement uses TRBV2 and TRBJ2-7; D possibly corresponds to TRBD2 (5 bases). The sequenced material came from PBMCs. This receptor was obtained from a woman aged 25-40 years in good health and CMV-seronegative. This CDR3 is CASSEGSSPYEQYF. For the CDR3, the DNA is TGTGCCAGCAGTGAAGGGTCTAGCCCCTACGAGCAGTACTTC. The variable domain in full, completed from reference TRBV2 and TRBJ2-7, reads EPEVTQTPSHQVTQMGQEVILRCVPISNHLYFYWYRQILGQKVEFLVSFYNNEISEKSEIFDDQFSVERPDGSNFTLKIRSTKLEDSAMYFCASSEGSSPYEQYFGPGTRLTVT.